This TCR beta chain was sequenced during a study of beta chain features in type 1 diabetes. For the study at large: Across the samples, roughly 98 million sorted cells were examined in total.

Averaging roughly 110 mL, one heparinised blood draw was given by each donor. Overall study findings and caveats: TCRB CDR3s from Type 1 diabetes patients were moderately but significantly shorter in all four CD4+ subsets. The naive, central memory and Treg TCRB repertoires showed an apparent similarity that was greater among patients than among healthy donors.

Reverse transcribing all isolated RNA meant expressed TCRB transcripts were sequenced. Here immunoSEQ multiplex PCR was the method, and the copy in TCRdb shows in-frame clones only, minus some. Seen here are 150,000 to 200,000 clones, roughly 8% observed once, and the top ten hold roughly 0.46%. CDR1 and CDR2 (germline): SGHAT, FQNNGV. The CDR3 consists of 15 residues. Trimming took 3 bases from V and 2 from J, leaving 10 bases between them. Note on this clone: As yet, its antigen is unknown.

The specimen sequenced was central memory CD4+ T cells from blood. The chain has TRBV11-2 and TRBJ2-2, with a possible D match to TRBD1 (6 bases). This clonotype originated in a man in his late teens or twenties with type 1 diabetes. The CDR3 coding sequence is TGTGCCAGCAGCTTGACAGGACCTAACACCGGGGAGCTGTTTTTT. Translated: CASSLTGPNTGELFF.